What follows are 15 T cell receptor beta chains derived from one specimen sequenced in a study of patients and donors after allogeneic stem cell transplantation. MiXCR was run by TCRdb on the RT-PCR reads, yielding one entry per CDR3 protein. Here the sample spans over 150,000 distinct CDR3 sequences, approximately 31% being singletons. Source material: blood, either unsorted or a sorted T cell fraction (not recorded which). The receptor set was obtained from a human donor who was either an allogeneic HSCT recipient or a stem cell or donor lymphocyte infusion donor (not recorded which). It is not recorded whose cells these are; they may come from a transplant donor.

This clonotype appeared a few times. The chain employs TRBV7-9 and TRBJ1-5; TRBD1 matches at 7 bases. The junction had 8 bases not matched to a gene; V was cut back by 4 bases and J by 5 bases. From germline, CDR1 is SEHNR and CDR2 FQNEAQ (reference sequence). This CDR3 region has 15 residues. Here the CDR3 DNA reads TGTGCCAGCAGCTCCACAGGGGCCGCCGATCAGCCCCAGCATTTT. Translation: CASSSTGAADQPQHF.

This clonotype was seen more than once but under ten times. The chain is built from TRBV27 and TRBJ2-1; no clear D. Looked up from germline, CDR1 is MNHEY and CDR2 is SMNVEV (reference sequence). Trimming cost V 1 base and J 7 bases, with 8 bases left between them. This CDR3 spans 13 amino acids. DNA of the CDR3: TGTGCCAGCAGTTTATACGGGCATAATGAGCAGTTCTTC. Amino acids: CASSLYGHNEQFF.

This clonotype was seen ten or more times. This chain connects TRBV7-6 to TRBJ1-5; TRBD1 is a possible D gene (5 bases). The V end lost 1 base, the J end lost 4 bases, and 11 bases lay between the germline ends. Germline CDR1 and CDR2: SGHVS and FNYEAQ. This CDR3 contains 15 residues. For the CDR3, the DNA is TGTGCCAGCAGCTTAGGGCCAGGGCATAATCAGCCCCAGCATTTT. Encoded protein: CASSLGPGHNQPQHF.

This clonotype came up a few times. The chain combines TRBV28 with TRBJ2-6; D is perhaps TRBD2 (5 bases). Deletions cut 6 bases from V and 2 bases from J, with 5 bases between. Germline V gene lookup returns CDR1 MDHEN and CDR2 SYDVKM. The CDR3 sequence is 13 residues long. CDR3 protein: CASREAGANVLTF. Here the CDR3 DNA reads TGTGCCAGCAGGGAGGCTGGGGCCAACGTCCTGACTTTC.

V usage is TRBV18 and J usage is TRBJ1-2; 9 bases are a match to TRBD1. V was clipped by 0 bases and J by 5 bases; unmatched bases: 1. Germline lookup yields CDR1 KGHSH and CDR2 LQKENI. The CDR3 is 14 amino acids. DNA of the CDR3: TGTGCCAGCTCACCACCGACAGGGGGATATGGCTACACCTTC. It specifies CASSPPTGGYGYTF.

This clonotype was recorded a few times. The V call is TRBV7-8, the J call TRBJ2-5; a weak D match, TRBD2 (6 bases). Trimming took 2 bases from V and 6 from J, leaving 16 bases between them. CDR1 and CDR2 from the germline V gene are SGHVS and FQNEAQ. The CDR3 spans 15 residues. The CDR3 nucleotides are TGTGCCAGCAGCTTAACTCGAGGAGGGAGGAAGACCCAGTACTTC. It codes for CASSLTRGGRKTQYF.

J is TRBJ2-2 and V is TRBV7-2; no reliable D call. The CDR3 is 14 amino acids. Trimming shortened V by 5 bases and J by 6 bases, and 13 bases separated the two germline ends. CDR1 is SGHTA, CDR2 FQGNSA, per germline. The DNA for the CDR3 is TGTGCCAGCAGCAGCACTTTCACGGCCGGGGAGCTGTTTTTT. Encoded protein: CASSSTFTAGELFF.

This clonotype was counted once. The rearrangement links TRBV19 to TRBJ2-7; no firm D call. Germline CDR1 LNHDA, CDR2 SQIVND (reference sequence). This CDR3 is 13 amino acids long. With 1 base removed from V and 7 bases from J, the gap between germline ends came to 11 bases. CDR3 amino acids: CASSIVDLGEQYF. The CDR3 bases are TGTGCCAGTAGTATAGTGGATTTGGGGGAGCAGTACTTC.

The J gene is TRBJ2-1, the V gene TRBV2, with TRBD2 identical over 10 bases. The CDR3 is 17 residues long. Germline assignment: CDR1 SNHLY and CDR2 FYNNEI. J was trimmed by 4 bases and V by 3 bases; bases with no gene match: 9. CDR3 nucleotides: TGTGCCAGCAGTGAGGGGACTAGCGCCTTACCGTACAATGAGCAGTTCTTC. The encoded protein is CASSEGTSALPYNEQFF.

This clonotype was seen a handful of times. The chain has TRBV20-1 and TRBJ1-4; 9 bases match TRBD1. V trimming: 3 bases; J trimming: 10 bases; junction bases outside the gene matches: 6. CDR3 length: 13 residues. The germline V gene has CDR1 DFQATT and CDR2 SNEGSKA (reference sequence). CDR3 loop: CSASGDRVGKLFF. CDR3 in DNA: TGCAGTGCTAGTGGGGACAGGGTTGGAAAACTGTTTTTT.

This clonotype showed up just a few times. The CDR3 loop reads CASSPPRGRDTEAFF. CDR3 bases: TGTGCCAGCTCACCACCGAGGGGGAGGGACACTGAAGCTTTCTTT. The rearrangement uses TRBV18 and TRBJ1-1; D is possibly TRBD1 (6 bases). The CDR3 sequence is 15 residues long. Germline V gene sequence: CDR1 KGHSH, CDR2 LQKENI. The ends were cut back, 0 bases at V and 3 bases at J, with 11 bases in the middle.

The chain couples TRBV5-1 to TRBJ2-1; 11 nucleotides align to TRBD2. CDR3 length equals 16 residues. Germline CDR1 is SGHRS and CDR2 is YFSETQ. The J segment lost 3 bases and the V segment lost 0 bases, leaving 2 bases of the junction unmatched. The CDR3 sequence is CASSLAGTSGYNEQFF. CDR3 DNA sequence: TGCGCCAGCAGCTTGGCCGGGACTAGCGGCTACAATGAGCAGTTCTTC.

This clonotype showed up just a few times. V gene TRBV6-5 combines with J gene TRBJ2-5; 8 nucleotides match TRBD2. The CDR3 totals 15 residues. The V and J ends lost 0 bases and 5 bases, in that order; junction bases with no gene match: 5. Germline V gene lookup returns CDR1 MNHEY and CDR2 SVGAGI. CDR3 protein: CASSYSRLAFETQYF. In DNA form, the CDR3 reads TGTGCCAGCAGTTACTCTCGACTAGCGTTCGAGACCCAGTACTTC.

This clonotype was detected a few times. The CDR3 here is CASSLSRAGGPSNEQFF. Here the CDR3 DNA reads TGCGCCAGCAGCTTGTCCCGAGCGGGAGGGCCCTCCAATGAGCAGTTCTTC. The J gene is TRBJ2-1, the V gene TRBV5-1, with TRBD2 matching 10 bases. This CDR3 spans 17 amino acids. Looked up from germline, CDR1 is SGHRS and CDR2 is YFSETQ. J was trimmed by 6 bases and V by 1 base; bases with no gene match: 10.

In this sample, this clonotype turned up many times. An end of the junction differs from the germline gene, which may be a read error. The chain links TRBV12-3 or TRBV12-4 to TRBJ1-5; a weak D match, TRBD1 (5 bases). The CDR3 is made up of 13 amino acids. The CDR3 loop is CAAGGTGNQPQHF. The DNA for the CDR3 is TGCGCGGCGGGGGGAACGGGCAATCAGCCCCAGCATTTT.